What follows are 25 T cell receptor beta chains derived from one specimen sequenced in a study of blood T cell repertoires in COVID-19. Assay used: immunoSEQ multiplex PCR; TCRdb lists only in-frame clones, some missing. The sample comprises 110,000 to 150,000 clones, about 80% of which are singletons, and 6% rests with the top ten. Input material: PBMCs or T cells enriched from blood (not recorded which). The receptors were sampled from a woman aged 45-60 years who had recovered from COVID-19.

In the case of this clone: The same CDR3 also results from other DNA sequences found in this sample. This chain joins TRBV3-1 (or the pseudogene TRBV3-2) and TRBJ1-5; D is perhaps TRBD1 (5 bases). Germline V gives CDR1 LGHDT, CDR2 YNNKEL (reference sequence). The CDR3 has 13 amino acids. V lost 0 bases and J lost 5, with 5 bases in between. Here the CDR3 DNA reads TGTGCCAGCAGCCAAGACAGGGATCAGCCCCAGCATTTT. Translating gives CASSQDRDQPQHF.

The rearrangement joins TRBV19 to TRBJ1-2; TRBD1 matches 9 bases. The length of the CDR3 is 15 residues. Germline V gene lookup returns CDR1 LNHDA and CDR2 SQIVND (reference sequence). The J segment lost 4 bases and the V segment lost 5 bases, leaving 8 bases of the junction unmatched. In DNA form, the CDR3 reads TGTGCCAGTAGTGGAGGACAGGGGCTCGGCTATGGCTACACCTTC. The encoded protein is CASSGGQGLGYGYTF.

V gene TRBV11-2 combines with J gene TRBJ2-3; D gene uncertain. This CDR3 has 14 residues. Germline V CDR1 and CDR2: SGHAT, FQNNGV. Trimming removed 2 bases from V and 0 bases from J, with 6 bases in between. The CDR3: CASSLLQSTDTQYF. The CDR3 DNA reads as TGTGCCAGCAGCTTACTACAGAGCACAGATACGCAGTATTTT.

The chain recombines TRBV7-3 with TRBJ1-1; D is unclear. The V and J ends lost 5 bases and 5 bases respectively, with 18 bases between them. The CDR3 has 15 residues. Germline V gene sequence: CDR1 SGHTA, CDR2 FQGTGA. CDR3 amino acids: CASSLSLSGATEAFF. CDR3 nucleotides: TGTGCCAGCAGCCTTTCGCTATCCGGAGCGACTGAAGCTTTCTTT.

The chain couples TRBV4-1 to TRBJ2-5; D remains unclear. The germline gives CDR1 MGHRA, CDR2 YSYEKL. This CDR3 spans 14 amino acids. V lost 0 bases, J lost 5 bases, and 10 bases lay in between. CDR3 nucleotides: TGCGCCAGCAGCCAAGAGCGGCCGGGTGAGACCCAGTACTTC. Residues: CASSQERPGETQYF.

This clone occurred once. The CDR3 nucleotides read TGCGCCAGCAGTGTATCCGATGCAGGGTACGAGCAGTACGTC. It translates to CASSVSDAGYEQYV. The chain has TRBV10-1 and TRBJ2-7; weak D call: TRBD1 (5 bases). The V end lost 4 bases, the J end lost 4 bases, and 14 bases lay between the germline ends. The germline V gene encodes CDR1 WNHNN and CDR2 SYGVQD (reference sequence). There are 14 residues in the CDR3.

The chain recombines TRBV30 with TRBJ1-1; no clear D. The V end was cut by 7 bases, the J end by 0 bases, with 9 bases between. CDR3 size: 12 residues. Germline CDR1 is GTSNPN and CDR2 is SVGIG (reference sequence). The CDR3 spells CASGRMNTEAFF. CDR3 bases: TGTGCCTCTGGGAGAATGAACACTGAAGCTTTCTTT.

In this sample, this clone turned up a few times. V and J are TRBV3-1 (or the pseudogene TRBV3-2) and TRBJ1-4, with TRBD1 matching 11 bases. Germline lookup yields CDR1 LGHDT and CDR2 YNNKEL (reference sequence). This CDR3 has 14 amino acids. After removal of 8 bases from V and 7 bases from J, the junction contained 6 bases not matched to a gene. CDR3 nucleotides: TGTGCCAGCTCGGGAGGGACAGGGGGTGAAAAACTGTTTTTT. This encodes CASSGGTGGEKLFF.

The V and J genes are TRBV28 and TRBJ1-2, with D perhaps TRBD1 (6 bases). Trimming pared 5 bases from V and 4 bases from J, leaving 11 bases between. The CDR3 extends over 13 amino acids. Germline assignment: CDR1 MDHEN and CDR2 SYDVKM. CDR3 DNA sequence: TGTGCCAGCAGTCCACCACAGGGCTATGGCTACACCTTC. It specifies CASSPPQGYGYTF.

The CDR3 protein is CASSELAGGYYGYTF. The CDR3 DNA is TGTGCCAGCAGTGAACTGGCAGGGGGGTACTATGGCTACACCTTC. This chain joins TRBV2 and TRBJ1-2; TRBD1 agrees at 7 bases. In germline, CDR1 is SNHLY, CDR2 FYNNEI. With 2 bases clipped from V and 3 bases from J, the junction kept 6 bases outside the gene matches. The CDR3 has 15 amino acids.

This clone was counted a few times. The V and J genes are TRBV24-1 and TRBJ2-6, with D unresolved. The CDR3 is 13 residues long. The V gene lost 9 bases and the J gene lost 0 bases, with 5 bases spanning the gap. Germline assignment: CDR1 KGHDR and CDR2 SFDVKD. CDR3 nucleotide sequence: TGTGCCACCCTTAGCTCTGGGGCCAACGTCCTGACTTTC. Protein sequence: CATLSSGANVLTF.

This clone was counted between two and nine times. The rearrangement joins TRBV7-8 to TRBJ1-6, with 7 nucleotides matching TRBD1. Germline values: CDR1 SGHVS, CDR2 FQNEAQ. This CDR3 comprises 14 residues. V shed 3 bases, J shed 7 bases, and the junction held 3 bases outside the gene matches. CDR3 residues: CASSFRGSNSPLHF. CDR3 bases: TGTGCCAGCAGCTTCAGGGGGTCCAATTCACCCCTCCACTTT. The whole variable domain, remainder taken from reference TRBV7-8 and TRBJ1-6, is GAGVSQSPRYKVAKRGQDVALRCDPISGHVSLFWYQQALGQGPEFLTYFQNEAQLDKSGLPSDRFFAERPEGSVSTLKIQRTQQEDSAVYLCASSFRGSNSPLHFGNGTRLTVT.

The V gene is TRBV12-5, the J gene TRBJ1-2; no clear D gene. This CDR3 contains 18 residues. The V and J ends lost 0 bases and 2 bases respectively, with 19 bases between them. Germline loops: CDR1 LGHNT, CDR2 FRNRAP. CDR3 protein: CASGLVPQGTIGNYGYTF. For the CDR3, the DNA is TGTGCTAGTGGTTTGGTACCGCAAGGAACTATCGGGAACTATGGCTACACCTTC.

The CDR3 here is CASSRELAGANVLTF. The CDR3 DNA reads as TGCGCCAGCAGTCGGGAATTGGCTGGGGCCAACGTCCTGACTTTC. The chain links TRBV5-1 to TRBJ2-6, with a weak D call TRBD2 (5 bases). Germline CDR1 SGHRS, CDR2 YFSETQ. This CDR3 contains 15 residues. Trimming took off 5 bases at V and 2 bases at J, with 11 bases between the two ends.

The J gene is TRBJ1-2, the V gene TRBV2; 8 nucleotides align to TRBD1. This CDR3 has 13 residues. Per germline, CDR1 SNHLY and CDR2 FYNNEI. The V and J ends lost 6 bases and 4 bases, in that order; junction bases with no gene match: 4. CDR3 residues: CASSRTGTYGYTF. The CDR3 nucleotides read TGTGCCAGCAGCCGGACAGGGACCTATGGCTACACCTTC.

This chain connects TRBV28 to TRBJ1-3; D is possibly TRBD1 (6 bases). The CDR3 is made up of 15 amino acids. Looked up from germline, CDR1 is MDHEN and CDR2 is SYDVKM. The V end was cut by 5 bases, the J end by 4 bases, with 15 bases between. This chain's CDR3 is CASSPTGTAGNTIYF. The CDR3 DNA follows: TGTGCCAGCAGTCCCACAGGGACGGCCGGAAACACCATATATTTT.

The chain joins TRBV5-6 to TRBJ2-5, with TRBD1 identical over 9 bases. Germline trimming cut 0 bases from V and 4 bases from J; bases unmatched to any gene: 10. The germline V gene has CDR1 SGHDT and CDR2 YYEEEE. The length of the CDR3 is 17 residues. CDR3 residues: CASSLVGQGRLGETQYF. For the CDR3, the DNA is TGTGCCAGCAGCTTGGTGGGACAGGGTCGGTTAGGAGAGACCCAGTACTTC.

This chain uses TRBV7-6 with TRBJ2-1; 8 nucleotides match TRBD2. Germline V lookup: CDR1 SGHVS, CDR2 FNYEAQ. The CDR3 has 14 amino acids. The J segment lost 7 bases and the V segment lost 4 bases, leaving 6 bases of the junction unmatched. The CDR3 coding sequence is TGTGCCAGCAGCTCAGGGACTAGTGGGAATGAGCAGTTCTTC. Translation: CASSSGTSGNEQFF. Drawing the rest from reference TRBV7-6 and TRBJ2-1, the complete variable domain is GAGVSQSPRYKVTKRGQDVALRCDPISGHVSLYWYRQALGQGPEFLTYFNYEAQQDKSGLPNDRFSAERPEGSISTLTIQRTEQRDSAMYRCASSSGTSGNEQFFGPGTRLTVL.

CDR3 residues: CASSLEDRYTEAFF. The CDR3 nucleotides are TGTGCCAGCAGCTTAGAGGACAGGTATACTGAAGCTTTCTTT. The chain recombines TRBV7-6 with TRBJ1-1; 7 nucleotides align to TRBD1. J lost 5 bases, V lost 1 base, and 4 bases had no gene match. From germline, CDR1 is SGHVS and CDR2 FNYEAQ. The CDR3 loop spans 14 amino acids.

This chain links TRBV21-1 with TRBJ2-7; the D call of TRBD1 is as the table states it, not checked on the DNA. TRBV21-1 is described as a pseudogene. The CDR3 has 16 amino acids. DNA of the CDR3: TGTGCCAGCAGCAAAGGGGGCAGGGTGTATTCCTACGAGCAGTACTTC. The encoded protein is CASSKGGRVYSYEQYF.

The chain links TRBV4-1 to TRBJ2-5; tentatively, D is TRBD2 (7 bases). This CDR3 contains 14 residues. Looked up from germline, CDR1 is MGHRA and CDR2 is YSYEKL. V dropped 5 bases and J dropped 2 bases, with 12 bases sitting between them. The CDR3 spells CASSLGGEQETQYF. CDR3 DNA: TGCGCCAGCAGCTTAGGGGGGGAGCAAGAGACCCAGTACTTC.

In its sample, this clone was seen a few times. V and J are TRBV2 and TRBJ1-2, with D unclear. V lost 6 bases and J lost 3, with 11 bases in between. The germline CDR1 and CDR2 sequences are SNHLY and FYNNEI. The CDR3 has 13 amino acids. The CDR3 protein is CASSAQIHYGYTF. Written as DNA, the CDR3 is TGTGCCAGCAGCGCACAGATCCACTATGGCTACACCTTC.

This clone appeared a few times. This chain joins TRBV5-6 and TRBJ2-4, with D perhaps matching TRBD1 (5 bases). The CDR3 is 13 residues long. V was cut by 2 bases and J by 6 bases, with 9 bases left in between. Germline CDR1 reads SGHDT; CDR2 reads YYEEEE. CDR3 DNA sequence: TGTGCCAGCAGCTTACTTGACAGAAACATTCAGTACTTC. Protein product: CASSLLDRNIQYF. The full variable domain, rest sourced from reference TRBV5-6 and TRBJ2-4, is DAGVTQSPTHLIKTRGQQVTLRCSPKSGHDTVSWYQQALGQGPQFIFQYYEEEERQRGNFPDRFSGHQFPNYSSELNVNALLLGDSALYLCASSLLDRNIQYFGAGTRLSVL.

This rearrangement joins TRBV5-1 to TRBJ1-2, with 12 bases fitting TRBD1. J lost 4 bases, V lost 0 bases, and 4 bases had no gene match. Per the germline V gene, CDR1 is SGHRS and CDR2 is YFSETQ. CDR3 size: 16 residues. The DNA of the CDR3 is TGCGCCAGCAGCTTGGGTGGGACAGGGGGCTTCTATGGCTACACCTTC. Its protein product is CASSLGGTGGFYGYTF.

This chain connects TRBV2 to TRBJ1-3; 7 bases fit TRBD1. Trimming at V came to 6 bases and at J to 1 base, leaving 6 bases not matched to a gene. The CDR3 extends over 15 amino acids. Germline lookup yields CDR1 SNHLY and CDR2 FYNNEI. The CDR3 region is CASSSTGQSGNTIYF. The CDR3 DNA follows: TGTGCCAGCAGCTCTACGGGACAGTCTGGAAACACCATATATTTT.